Listed here are 21 T cell receptor beta chains from one sample, sequenced in a study of T cell responses to AZD1222 COVID-19 vaccine. TCRdb keeps only in-frame clones here, not all; method: immunoSEQ multiplex PCR. The sample has 60,000 to 95,000 clones; about nine tenths are singletons. The material sequenced was peripheral blood, taken 28 days after the second AZD1222 dose. These receptor sequences come from an adult who received the AZD1222 COVID-19 vaccine.

V usage is TRBV6-2 or TRBV6-3 and J usage is TRBJ2-7; D is unresolved. The CDR3 spans 13 residues. Germline assignment: CDR1 MNHEY and CDR2 SVGEGT. V was pared by 2 bases and J by 1 base, with 6 bases between. The CDR3 DNA follows: TGTGCCAGCAGTTACACGGTATCCTACGAGCAGTACTTC. Protein: CASSYTVSYEQYF.

The CDR3: CASSETLDREAFF. Written as DNA, the CDR3 is TGTGCCAGCAGCGAAACCCTAGACAGGGAAGCTTTCTTT. The chain uses TRBV9 and TRBJ1-1; perhaps TRBD1 as D (6 bases). This CDR3 contains 13 residues. Trimming shortened V by 3 bases and J by 8 bases, and 14 bases separated the two germline ends. Looked up from germline, CDR1 is SGDLS and CDR2 is YYNGEE.

This rearrangement joins TRBV28 to TRBJ1-2; no definite D call. V was trimmed by 6 bases and J by 8 bases, leaving 16 bases between them. The CDR3 is 13 amino acids. CDR1 and CDR2 (germline): MDHEN, SYDVKM. The CDR3 sequence is CASSPGLGLGYTF. DNA of the CDR3: TGTGCCAGCAGCCCCGGGCTCGGGCTGGGCTACACCTTC.

This chain connects TRBV20-1 to TRBJ2-3; D is uncertain. Germline loops: CDR1 DFQATT, CDR2 SNEGSKA (reference sequence). Trimming stripped 5 bases from V and 6 bases from J, with 6 bases between. CDR3 length equals 10 residues. The CDR3 DNA reads TGCAGTGCTGGGTCGGATACGCAGTATTTT. Protein product: CSAGSDTQYF.

This clone was seen only once. V gene TRBV28 combines with J gene TRBJ2-2; D gene uncertain. The CDR3 is made up of 16 amino acids. Germline V gives CDR1 MDHEN, CDR2 SYDVKM. V was shortened by 1 base and J by 3 bases, with 12 bases between the two germline ends. The chain's CDR3 is CASSLYSGRYTGELFF. The CDR3 DNA follows: TGTGCCAGCAGTTTATACTCGGGTCGGTACACCGGGGAGCTGTTTTTT.

The genes are TRBV3-1 (or the pseudogene TRBV3-2) and TRBJ2-1; D might be TRBD1 (6 bases). Germline-derived CDR1 and CDR2 are LGHDT and YNNKEL (reference sequence). Trimming took 1 base from V and 7 from J, leaving 14 bases between them. CDR3 length: 15 residues. The CDR3 sequence: CASSQGWQGKNEQFF. The CDR3 DNA reads TGTGCCAGCAGCCAAGGTTGGCAGGGGAAAAATGAGCAGTTCTTC.

This clone was seen only once. The chain joins TRBV30 to TRBJ1-3; 7 bases are shared with TRBD1. Germline V gene data show CDR1 as GTSNPN and CDR2 as SVGIG (reference sequence). V was pared by 6 bases and J by 4 bases, with 12 bases of the junction left unmatched. CDR3 size: 15 residues. The CDR3 region is CACPRQGESGNTIYF. CDR3 coding DNA: TGTGCCTGCCCTCGACAGGGCGAGTCCGGAAACACCATATATTTT.

This chain joins TRBV7-2 and TRBJ2-3; 7 bases are shared with TRBD2. Per the germline V gene, CDR1 is SGHTA and CDR2 is FQGNSA. The length of the CDR3 is 15 residues. Unmatched junction bases numbered 7, after V lost 4 bases and J lost 3 bases. The CDR3 loop reads CASSSGLGGTDTQYF. DNA for the CDR3: TGTGCCAGCAGCTCCGGACTAGGAGGGACAGATACGCAGTATTTT.

This sequence joins TRBV7-2 and TRBJ1-4; D gene unclear. The V gene lost 6 bases and the J gene lost 4 bases, with 15 bases spanning the gap. The V gene's germline CDR1 is SGHTA and CDR2 FQGNSA. The CDR3 loop spans 15 amino acids. The CDR3, as DNA: TGTGCCAGCAGTTATAACAGCGCTTATAATGAAAAACTGTTTTTT. Its protein product is CASSYNSAYNEKLFF.

V usage is TRBV29-1 and J usage is TRBJ1-1; D may be TRBD1 (5 bases). V shed 4 bases and J shed 0 bases, with 12 bases lying between them. CDR3 length equals 14 residues. Germline V gene lookup returns CDR1 SQVTM and CDR2 ANQGSEA. The DNA for the CDR3 is TGCAGCGTTGTAGGGGTGTCAATGAACACTGAAGCTTTCTTT. Translated, it gives CSVVGVSMNTEAFF.

The V and J genes are TRBV7-2 and TRBJ1-1; 8 nucleotides align to TRBD1. Germline V gene lookup returns CDR1 SGHTA and CDR2 FQGNSA. This CDR3 region has 14 residues. Losses at the gene ends were 5 bases for V and 5 bases for J; bases not matched to a gene: 7. The CDR3 loop reads CASSADRALTEAFF. DNA for the CDR3: TGTGCCAGCAGCGCGGACAGGGCCCTAACTGAAGCTTTCTTT.

The gene calls are TRBV30 and TRBJ1-2, with D unclear. CDR1 GTSNPN and CDR2 SVGIG come from the germline V gene (reference sequence). This CDR3 comprises 12 residues. V shed 0 bases and J shed 5 bases, with 7 bases lying between them. The CDR3 DNA reads TGTGCCTGGAGTGTAACAGAGTATGGCTACACCTTC. Its translation: CAWSVTEYGYTF.

The CDR3 loop reads CASSLGILEEKLFF. The DNA for the CDR3 is TGCGCCAGCAGCTTAGGAATCTTGGAAGAAAAACTGTTTTTT. This chain uses TRBV5-1 with TRBJ1-4; D is unresolved. Trimming took 2 bases from V and 8 from J, leaving 13 bases between them. Germline CDR1 is SGHRS and CDR2 is YFSETQ. CDR3 size: 14 residues.

V usage is TRBV27 and J usage is TRBJ1-2; D uncertain. Trimming took 0 bases from V and 10 from J, leaving 18 bases between them. Per germline, CDR1 MNHEY and CDR2 SMNVEV (reference sequence). The CDR3 sequence is 15 residues long. The DNA of the CDR3 is TGTGCCAGCAGTTTATCCCCACTAATTCGGGCGGACTACACCTTC. Amino acids: CASSLSPLIRADYTF.

This chain connects TRBV7-2 to TRBJ2-5, with D maybe TRBD2 (6 bases). This CDR3 is 14 amino acids long. V was shortened by 1 base and J by 5 bases, with 11 bases between the two germline ends. In germline, CDR1 is SGHTA, CDR2 FQGNSA. CDR3 residues: CASSLGREYETQYF. For the CDR3, the DNA is TGTGCCAGCAGCTTAGGGAGGGAGTACGAGACCCAGTACTTC.

CDR3 in amino acids: CASSPGDGQPQHF. The DNA of the CDR3 is TGTGCCAGCTCACCGGGGGACGGTCAGCCCCAGCATTTT. The chain joins TRBV18 to TRBJ1-5, with D possibly TRBD1 on 5 matching bases. This CDR3 is 13 amino acids long. V lost 3 bases to trimming and J lost 6 bases, with 9 bases between them. Germline V CDR1 and CDR2: KGHSH, LQKENI.

The chain couples TRBV30 to TRBJ2-7; no clear D. Trimming pared 3 bases from V and 8 bases from J, leaving 11 bases between. Germline V CDR1 and CDR2: GTSNPN, SVGIG (reference sequence). This CDR3 has 11 amino acids. The CDR3 spells CAWRYARQQYF. The CDR3, as DNA: TGTGCCTGGAGGTATGCGAGACAGCAGTACTTC.

The chain uses TRBV28 and TRBJ2-1; D not resolved. The V and J ends lost 7 bases and 7 bases respectively, with 17 bases between them. CDR1 and CDR2 (germline): MDHEN, SYDVKM. The CDR3 has 14 amino acids. CDR3 sequence (DNA): TGTGCCAGCATCTCCACCGGCAAAAGAAATGAGCAGTTCTTC. This translates into CASISTGKRNEQFF.

The rearrangement links TRBV27 to TRBJ1-2; the D gene is possibly TRBD1 (6 bases). Trimming shortened V by 0 bases and J by 6 bases, and 11 bases separated the two germline ends. This CDR3 is built from 14 residues. CDR1 is MNHEY and CDR2 is SMNVEV in the germline V gene (reference sequence). As DNA, the CDR3 is TGTGCCAGCAGTTTATCTGGGGGCAGGAATGGCTACACCTTC. Its protein product is CASSLSGGRNGYTF.

Only one count was recorded for this clone. CDR3 loop: CASSLGQGPYEQYF. The CDR3 DNA follows: TGTGCCAGCAGCTTGGGACAGGGTCCCTACGAGCAGTACTTC. The rearrangement links TRBV5-4 to TRBJ2-7, with TRBD1 matching 7 bases. Germline loops: CDR1 SGHNT, CDR2 YYREEE (reference sequence). J lost 2 bases, V lost 0 bases, and 2 bases had no gene match. This CDR3 contains 14 residues.

The gene calls are TRBV28 and TRBJ1-2, with D unclear. The germline V and J ends were trimmed by 2 bases and 3 bases, with 4 bases remaining between them. The CDR3 consists of 12 residues. CDR1 and CDR2 from the germline V gene are MDHEN and SYDVKM. CDR3 nucleotide sequence: TGTGCCAGCAGTTTAAACTACTATGGCTACACCTTC. This translates into CASSLNYYGYTF.